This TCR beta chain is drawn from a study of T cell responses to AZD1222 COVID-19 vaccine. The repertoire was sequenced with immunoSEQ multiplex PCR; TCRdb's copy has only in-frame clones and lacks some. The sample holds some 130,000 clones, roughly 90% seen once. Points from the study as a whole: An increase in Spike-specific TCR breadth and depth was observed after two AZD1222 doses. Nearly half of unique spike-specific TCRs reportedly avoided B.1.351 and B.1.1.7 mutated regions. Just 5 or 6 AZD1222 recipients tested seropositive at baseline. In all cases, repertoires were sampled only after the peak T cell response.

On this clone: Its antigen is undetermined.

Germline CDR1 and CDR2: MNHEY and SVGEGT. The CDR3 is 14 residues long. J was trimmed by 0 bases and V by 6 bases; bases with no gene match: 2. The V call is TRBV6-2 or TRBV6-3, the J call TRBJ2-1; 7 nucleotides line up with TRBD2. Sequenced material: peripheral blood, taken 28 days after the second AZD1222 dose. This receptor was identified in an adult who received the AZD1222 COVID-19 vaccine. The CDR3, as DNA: TGTGCCAGCAGCGGGAGGAGCTCCTACAATGAGCAGTTCTTC. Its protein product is CASSGRSSYNEQFF.